Each of the 5 T cell receptor beta chains below was sequenced from the same sample in a study of T cell responses to AZD1222 COVID-19 vaccine. This table comes from immunoSEQ multiplex PCR, and its TCRdb copy is limited to in-frame clones, with some not included. The data hold fewer than 150,000 clones, with roughly 90% observed a single time. The material was peripheral blood, obtained on day 0 of AZD1222 vaccination. The origin of the receptors is an adult in good health.

J is TRBJ2-7 and V is TRBV18; 10 bases map to TRBD2. V shed 3 bases, J shed 2 bases, and the junction held 4 bases outside the gene matches. Germline V lookup: CDR1 KGHSH, CDR2 LQKENI. The CDR3 is 15 residues long. The CDR3 loop reads CASSPASGGAYEQYF. The CDR3 nucleotides are TGTGCCAGCTCACCTGCCAGCGGGGGGGCCTACGAGCAGTACTTC.

This chain joins TRBV12-3 or TRBV12-4 and TRBJ2-1; 7 bases map to TRBD2. The CDR3 has 13 amino acids. J gave up 7 bases and V 3 bases, and 3 bases lay outside the gene matches. CDR3 DNA sequence: TGTGCCAGCAGTTTCGGCGGGGGAAATGAGCAGTTCTTC. This gives the protein CASSFGGGNEQFF.

This rearrangement joins TRBV27 to TRBJ1-2; 9 bases map to TRBD1. The germline V gene encodes CDR1 MNHEY and CDR2 SMNVEV (reference sequence). The CDR3 runs 16 residues. V was pared by 1 base and J by 1 base, with 4 bases of the junction left unmatched. The DNA of the CDR3 is TGTGCCAGCAGTTTATGGGGACAGGGCCTTAACTATGGCTACACCTTC. Its protein product is CASSLWGQGLNYGYTF.

The J gene is TRBJ2-6, the V gene TRBV4-1; D not certain. The germline V gene encodes CDR1 MGHRA and CDR2 YSYEKL. V was pared by 4 bases and J by 2 bases, with 9 bases between. CDR3 length equals 15 residues. The CDR3 is CASSPTNTGANVLTF. The CDR3 region has the DNA TGCGCCAGCAGCCCGACCAACACTGGGGCCAACGTCCTGACTTTC.

The chain couples TRBV5-4 to TRBJ1-1, with D possibly being TRBD1 (6 bases). The CDR3 length is 15 residues. Germline V CDR1 and CDR2: SGHNT, YYREEE (reference sequence). V dropped 3 bases and J dropped 1 base, with 13 bases sitting between them. The CDR3 coding sequence is TGTGCCAGCAGCTCTCAGGGGCCGGGGAACACTGAAGCTTTCTTT. This codes for CASSSQGPGNTEAFF.